Listed below are T cell receptor beta chains from one sample, sequenced in a study of T cell changes during pregnancy in multiple sclerosis. Sequenced by immunoSEQ multiplex PCR; TCRdb stores in-frame clones only, minus some. The sample lists about 68,000 clones; 75% to 95% were seen once. This material consisted of peripheral blood, taken in the second trimester of pregnancy. All receptors derive from a female donor with multiple sclerosis, enrolled in a pregnancy study. The CDR3 runs from the conserved cysteine through the conserved F or W. D genes are given only for firm matches. The size of a clone is reported for some rows only, either as once, few or many, or as a class for expanded clones.

cdr3_length: 15; clone_size: -; d_call: -; j_call: TRBJ1-2; v_call: TRBV5-4; cdr3_nt: TGTGCCAGCAGCTTGGGACAGGCGTCTAACTATGGCTACACCTTC; cdr3_aa: CASSLGQASNYGYTF
cdr3_length: 15; clone_size: -; d_call: TRBD1; j_call: TRBJ1-1; v_call: TRBV19; cdr3_nt: TGTGCCAGTAGTTACAGACAGGGGGAAAACACTGAAGCTTTCTTT; cdr3_aa: CASSYRQGENTEAFF
cdr3_length: 18; clone_size: -; d_call: -; j_call: TRBJ1-6; v_call: TRBV5-1; cdr3_nt: TGCGCCAGCAGCTTGGTAGGATCGGGGGTCTCCTATAATTCACCCCTCCACTTT; cdr3_aa: CASSLVGSGVSYNSPLHF
cdr3_length: 14; clone_size: -; d_call: TRBD1; j_call: TRBJ1-1; v_call: TRBV7-2; cdr3_nt: TGTGCCAGCAGCTTGTACAGGGGCGAGACTGAAGCTTTCTTT; cdr3_aa: CASSLYRGETEAFF
cdr3_length: 15; clone_size: -; d_call: -; j_call: TRBJ1-3; v_call: TRBV7-8; cdr3_nt: TGTGCCAGCAGCTTAGTCGAGAGCTCTGGAAACACCATATATTTT; cdr3_aa: CASSLVESSGNTIYF
cdr3_length: 19; clone_size: -; d_call: TRBD2; j_call: TRBJ2-1; v_call: TRBV4-3; cdr3_nt: TGCGCCAGCAGCCAAGATTGGGGGGCGGGGGGCCTCTCCTACAATGAGCAGTTCTTC; cdr3_aa: CASSQDWGAGGLSYNEQFF
cdr3_length: 14; clone_size: -; d_call: TRBD1; j_call: TRBJ2-1; v_call: TRBV5-6; cdr3_nt: TGTGCCAGCAGCGCCCGGGACAGGTACAATGAGCAGTTCTTC; cdr3_aa: CASSARDRYNEQFF
cdr3_length: 15; clone_size: -; d_call: TRBD2; j_call: TRBJ2-5; v_call: TRBV6-5; cdr3_nt: TGTGCCAGCAGTCGGCCGGGACTAAAAAGGGAGACCCAGTACTTC; cdr3_aa: CASSRPGLKRETQYF
cdr3_length: 15; clone_size: -; d_call: -; j_call: TRBJ1-2; v_call: TRBV11-2; cdr3_nt: TGTGCCAGCAGCCCATTGGTGACAGGTGGTTATGGCTACACCTTC; cdr3_aa: CASSPLVTGGYGYTF
cdr3_length: 16; clone_size: -; d_call: TRBD2; j_call: TRBJ2-1; v_call: TRBV9; cdr3_nt: TGTGCCAGCAGCCCCCGGTCTAGCGGGGGGACGTATGAGCAGTTCTTC; cdr3_aa: CASSPRSSGGTYEQFF
cdr3_length: 13; clone_size: once; d_call: TRBD1; j_call: TRBJ2-7; v_call: TRBV19; cdr3_nt: TGTGCCAGTAGGGGACAGGGAAATGCTGAGCAGTACTTC; cdr3_aa: CASRGQGNAEQYF
cdr3_length: 14; clone_size: -; d_call: TRBD1; j_call: TRBJ2-1; v_call: TRBV19; cdr3_nt: TGTGCCAGTAGGCTCAGGGGGCCTGTCAGTGAGCAGTTCTTC; cdr3_aa: CASRLRGPVSEQFF
cdr3_length: 16; clone_size: once; d_call: TRBD1; j_call: TRBJ2-5; v_call: TRBV5-4; cdr3_nt: TGTGCCAGCAGCTTGGTCGCGGGACAGGGACAAGAGACCCAGTACTTC; cdr3_aa: CASSLVAGQGQETQYF
cdr3_length: 14; clone_size: -; d_call: -; j_call: TRBJ1-1; v_call: TRBV9; cdr3_nt: TGTGCCAGCAGCGTAGGGGCCGGGAACACTGAAGCTTTCTTT; cdr3_aa: CASSVGAGNTEAFF
cdr3_length: 17; clone_size: -; d_call: TRBD2; j_call: TRBJ2-5; v_call: TRBV7-6; cdr3_nt: TGTGCCAGCAGCTTAGAGACAGCGGGGGCTATCCAAGAGACCCAGTACTTC; cdr3_aa: CASSLETAGAIQETQYF
cdr3_length: 15; clone_size: -; d_call: -; j_call: TRBJ2-7; v_call: TRBV30; cdr3_nt: TGTGCCTGGAGTGTTCTGCAGTTCCCTCCCTACGAGCAGTACTTC; cdr3_aa: CAWSVLQFPPYEQYF
cdr3_length: 16; clone_size: -; d_call: -; j_call: TRBJ2-3; v_call: TRBV27; cdr3_nt: TGTGCCAGCAGTTTACTCGGGACCGGGGGGCAAAATACGCAGTATTTT; cdr3_aa: CASSLLGTGGQNTQYF
cdr3_length: 16; clone_size: -; d_call: -; j_call: TRBJ2-7; v_call: TRBV7-9; cdr3_nt: TGTGCCAGCAGCTCCCCTTCACCAGACAGGAGCTACGAGCAGTACTTC; cdr3_aa: CASSSPSPDRSYEQYF
cdr3_length: 15; clone_size: -; d_call: TRBD1; j_call: TRBJ1-1; v_call: TRBV29-1; cdr3_nt: TGCAGCGGGGCCGGGACAGGGGGCTGGGGCACTGAAGCTTTCTTT; cdr3_aa: CSGAGTGGWGTEAFF
cdr3_length: 14; clone_size: -; d_call: TRBD1; j_call: TRBJ1-1; v_call: TRBV7-8; cdr3_nt: TGTGCCAGCAGTTCCACAGGGGTGAGCGCTGAAGCTTTCTTT; cdr3_aa: CASSSTGVSAEAFF
cdr3_length: 18; clone_size: -; d_call: -; j_call: TRBJ2-3; v_call: TRBV7-8; cdr3_nt: TGTGCCAGCAGCTTAGTGGTTCGGGGTCATACTAGCACAGATACGCAGTATTTT; cdr3_aa: CASSLVVRGHTSTDTQYF
cdr3_length: 13; clone_size: -; d_call: -; j_call: TRBJ1-2; v_call: TRBV6-4; cdr3_nt: TGTGCCAGCAGTGACGAGGGTGCGGGAGGCTACACCTTC; cdr3_aa: CASSDEGAGGYTF
cdr3_length: 12; clone_size: -; d_call: -; j_call: TRBJ2-7; v_call: TRBV9; cdr3_nt: TGTGCCAGCAGCGTGAACGGGGGAGAGCAGTACTTC; cdr3_aa: CASSVNGGEQYF
cdr3_length: 13; clone_size: -; d_call: -; j_call: TRBJ1-4; v_call: TRBV2; cdr3_nt: TGTGCCAGCACGAGACATCCTAATGAAAAACTGTTTTTT; cdr3_aa: CASTRHPNEKLFF
cdr3_length: 13; clone_size: -; d_call: -; j_call: TRBJ1-2; v_call: TRBV6-4; cdr3_nt: TGTGCCAGCAGTGATACAGGGAGGGAAGGCTACACCTTC; cdr3_aa: CASSDTGREGYTF
cdr3_length: 15; clone_size: once; d_call: -; j_call: TRBJ1-2; v_call: TRBV4-2; cdr3_nt: TGTGCCAGCAGCAAAGGCGAGGGCGTCAACTATGGCTACACCTTC; cdr3_aa: CASSKGEGVNYGYTF
cdr3_length: 12; clone_size: -; d_call: -; j_call: TRBJ2-7; v_call: TRBV6-5; cdr3_nt: TGTGCCAGCAGCCGGGACTTGTACGAGCAGTACTTC; cdr3_aa: CASSRDLYEQYF
cdr3_length: 15; clone_size: -; d_call: -; j_call: TRBJ2-2; v_call: TRBV9; cdr3_nt: TGTGCCAGCAGCGTAGACCCAGGGAACACCGGGGAGCTGTTTTTT; cdr3_aa: CASSVDPGNTGELFF
cdr3_length: 13; clone_size: -; d_call: TRBD1; j_call: TRBJ2-1; v_call: TRBV5-1; cdr3_nt: TGCGCCAGCAGCTACGGGACAGGGTTCGAGCAGTTCTTC; cdr3_aa: CASSYGTGFEQFF
cdr3_length: 15; clone_size: once; d_call: TRBD1; j_call: TRBJ1-2; v_call: TRBV29-1; cdr3_nt: TGCAGCGTTGTCAAGGCAGGGGGCGGCATATATGGCTACACCTTC; cdr3_aa: CSVVKAGGGIYGYTF
cdr3_length: 16; clone_size: -; d_call: TRBD2; j_call: TRBJ2-2; v_call: TRBV7-3; cdr3_nt: TGTGCCAGCAGCTTAGCGGCGGGGGGGCGTAACGGGGAGCTGTTTTTT; cdr3_aa: CASSLAAGGRNGELFF
cdr3_length: 15; clone_size: -; d_call: TRBD2; j_call: TRBJ2-3; v_call: TRBV19; cdr3_nt: TGTGCCAGTAGTATCACTAGCGGGGGAGGAAATACGCAGTATTTT; cdr3_aa: CASSITSGGGNTQYF
cdr3_length: 14; clone_size: once; d_call: -; j_call: TRBJ2-7; v_call: TRBV2; cdr3_nt: TGTGCCAGCAGATGGGACGGGAGCTCCTACGAGCAGTACTTC; cdr3_aa: CASRWDGSSYEQYF
cdr3_length: 16; clone_size: -; d_call: TRBD1; j_call: TRBJ2-1; v_call: TRBV5-4; cdr3_nt: TGTGCCAGCAGCCCAAGGACAGGGCTTGTCTACAATGAGCAGTTCTTC; cdr3_aa: CASSPRTGLVYNEQFF
cdr3_length: 15; clone_size: -; d_call: TRBD2; j_call: TRBJ2-5; v_call: TRBV7-3; cdr3_nt: TGTGCCAGCAGCTTAACTAGCGGGCCCCAAGAGACCCAGTACTTC; cdr3_aa: CASSLTSGPQETQYF
cdr3_length: 15; clone_size: -; d_call: TRBD1; j_call: TRBJ1-1; v_call: TRBV7-7; cdr3_nt: TGTGCTAGCAGCCCTTGGACAGGACTGAACACTGAAGCTTTCTTT; cdr3_aa: CASSPWTGLNTEAFF
cdr3_length: 19; clone_size: -; d_call: TRBD1; j_call: TRBJ2-2; v_call: TRBV7-3; cdr3_nt: TGTGCCAGCAGCTTACGGGACAGGGCCCTTTTCGCGAACACCGGGGAGCTGTTTTTT; cdr3_aa: CASSLRDRALFANTGELFF
cdr3_length: 16; clone_size: -; d_call: -; j_call: TRBJ2-7; v_call: TRBV18; cdr3_nt: TGTGCCAGCTCAGCGGCGGGCCGGGTGGCGGCGAACGAGCAGTACTTC; cdr3_aa: CASSAAGRVAANEQYF
cdr3_length: 15; clone_size: -; d_call: TRBD1; j_call: TRBJ1-5; v_call: TRBV9; cdr3_nt: TGTGCCAGCAGCGGAGGGACAGGGTGCGGTCAGCCCCAGCATTTT; cdr3_aa: CASSGGTGCGQPQHF
cdr3_length: 11; clone_size: -; d_call: -; j_call: TRBJ2-7; v_call: TRBV20-1; cdr3_nt: TGCAGTGCTCCCGACAGCTACGAGCAGTACTTC; cdr3_aa: CSAPDSYEQYF
cdr3_length: 15; clone_size: few; d_call: -; j_call: TRBJ1-6; v_call: TRBV11-2; cdr3_nt: TGTGCCAGCAGCTTAATACAGATCCCTAATTCACCCCTCCACTTT; cdr3_aa: CASSLIQIPNSPLHF
cdr3_length: 13; clone_size: -; d_call: TRBD2; j_call: TRBJ2-3; v_call: TRBV19; cdr3_nt: TGTGCCAGTAGACGTGGGAGGGCCGATACGCAGTATTTT; cdr3_aa: CASRRGRADTQYF
cdr3_length: 17; clone_size: -; d_call: TRBD2; j_call: TRBJ2-7; v_call: TRBV28; cdr3_nt: TGTGCCAGCAGTTCCCATCCACGCGGGGGACCCCCCTACGAGCAGTACTTC; cdr3_aa: CASSSHPRGGPPYEQYF
cdr3_length: 15; clone_size: once; d_call: -; j_call: TRBJ1-3; v_call: TRBV2; cdr3_nt: TGTGCCAGCAGTCGCTGGGGCGCCTCTGGAAACACCATATATTTT; cdr3_aa: CASSRWGASGNTIYF
cdr3_length: 15; clone_size: -; d_call: TRBD1; j_call: TRBJ2-7; v_call: TRBV4-3; cdr3_nt: TGCGCCAGCAGCCTGGGACAGGGGGGCTCCTACGAGCAGTACTTC; cdr3_aa: CASSLGQGGSYEQYF
cdr3_length: 15; clone_size: -; d_call: -; j_call: TRBJ1-6; v_call: TRBV6-6; cdr3_nt: TGTGCCAGCAGTCTCGTCAGACAGGACAATTCACCCCTCCACTTT; cdr3_aa: CASSLVRQDNSPLHF
cdr3_length: 15; clone_size: -; d_call: TRBD1; j_call: TRBJ1-4; v_call: TRBV19; cdr3_nt: TGTGCCAGTAGTGACGACAGGGAATATAATGAAAAACTGTTTTTT; cdr3_aa: CASSDDREYNEKLFF
cdr3_length: 13; clone_size: -; d_call: -; j_call: TRBJ2-3; v_call: TRBV6-5; cdr3_nt: TGTGCCAGCAGTTACGGAGATACTGATACGCAGTATTTT; cdr3_aa: CASSYGDTDTQYF
cdr3_length: 18; clone_size: -; d_call: -; j_call: TRBJ1-4; v_call: TRBV14; cdr3_nt: TGTGCCAGCAGCCAAGTCTTCCCCGGCGGCACCTCTAATGAAAAACTGTTTTTT; cdr3_aa: CASSQVFPGGTSNEKLFF
cdr3_length: 16; clone_size: -; d_call: TRBD1; j_call: TRBJ1-1; v_call: TRBV13; cdr3_nt: TGTGCCAGCAGCGACGGACAGGGCGGGGGATGGACTGAAGCTTTCTTT; cdr3_aa: CASSDGQGGGWTEAFF
cdr3_length: 16; clone_size: -; d_call: -; j_call: TRBJ1-6; v_call: TRBV7-2; cdr3_nt: TGTGCCAGCAGCGTTCCAGGGTCCCTGGGTAATTCACCCCTCCACTTT; cdr3_aa: CASSVPGSLGNSPLHF
cdr3_length: 16; clone_size: once; d_call: TRBD2; j_call: TRBJ2-2; v_call: TRBV19; cdr3_nt: TGTGCCAGTAGTATAAAAGCGGGGGCAGGCACCGGGGAGCTGTTTTTT; cdr3_aa: CASSIKAGAGTGELFF
cdr3_length: 14; clone_size: -; d_call: -; j_call: TRBJ2-7; v_call: TRBV6-1; cdr3_nt: TGTGCCAGCCTCGAAAGCGGGCTCTCCTACGAGCAGTACTTC; cdr3_aa: CASLESGLSYEQYF
cdr3_length: 12; clone_size: -; d_call: -; j_call: TRBJ2-1; v_call: TRBV5-4; cdr3_nt: TGTGCCAGCAGCCCTACTTACAATGAGCAGTTCTTC; cdr3_aa: CASSPTYNEQFF
cdr3_length: 15; clone_size: -; d_call: TRBD1; j_call: TRBJ2-7; v_call: TRBV19; cdr3_nt: TGTGCCAGTAGTTTGAAGTCGGACAGGGATGGCGAGCAGTACTTC; cdr3_aa: CASSLKSDRDGEQYF
cdr3_length: 13; clone_size: once; d_call: TRBD2; j_call: TRBJ2-7; v_call: TRBV6-5; cdr3_nt: TGTGCCAGCACGGCGGGGGGGTCCCACGAGCAGTACTTC; cdr3_aa: CASTAGGSHEQYF
cdr3_length: 14; clone_size: -; d_call: -; j_call: TRBJ2-3; v_call: TRBV7-7; cdr3_nt: TGTGCTAGCAGCTTAGGTCTCGGACTCGAAACGCAGTATTTT; cdr3_aa: CASSLGLGLETQYF